The clone carrying this T cell receptor beta chain has only one observation. This entry is derived from a study of blood T cell repertoires in COVID-19. About the research overall: Sites in the United States, Italy and Spain provided acute and convalescent COVID-19 samples.

Method: immunoSEQ multiplex PCR; TCRdb's copy keeps in-frame clones and lacks some. The sample holds under 250,000 clones, approximately 91% seen once. The germline V and J ends were trimmed by 5 bases and 4 bases, with 9 bases remaining between them. CDR1 SGHAT and CDR2 FQNNGV come from the germline V gene. The CDR3 covers 13 residues. The chain has TRBV11-2 and TRBJ1-3; D unresolved. This TCR was recovered from a man between 45 and 60 years old with COVID-19, enrolled during active disease. The sequenced sample consisted of peripheral blood. The CDR3 region has the DNA TGTGCCAGCAGCCCCTCACAGGGAAACACCATATATTTT. Its translation: CASSPSQGNTIYF.